Listed below are T cell receptor beta chains from one sample, sequenced in a study of blood T cell repertoires in COVID-19. TCRdb's table, derived via immunoSEQ multiplex PCR, lists solely in-frame clones and lacks some. The table includes 250,000 to 350,000 clones, around 90% detected once. Sequencing was performed on PBMCs or T cells enriched from blood (not recorded which). These receptors were collected from a woman between 18 and 30 years old with acute COVID-19. CDR3s include the opening cysteine and the closing phenylalanine or tryptophan. Each record gives: clone size, D gene, V gene, J gene, CDR3 protein, CDR3 DNA. A D gene is named only where the DNA matches it firmly. Not every row has a clone size; where given, it reads once, few, many or a size class.

>-|TRBD1|TRBV18|TRBJ1-5
CASSRETGGSQPQHF
TGTGCCAGCTCACGAGAAACAGGGGGCTCTCAGCCCCAGCATTTT
>-|TRBD2|TRBV12-3/TRBV12-4|TRBJ2-1
CATKREYNEQFF
TGTGCCACCAAGCGGGAATACAATGAGCAGTTCTTC
>-|TRBD2|TRBV6-1|TRBJ2-2
CASSGAGLAFTNTGELFF
TGTGCCAGCAGTGGTGCGGGACTAGCGTTCACGAACACCGGGGAGCTGTTTTTT
>-|-|TRBV5-6|TRBJ1-2
CASSKSGATYGYTF
TGTGCCAGCAGCAAATCAGGGGCTACCTATGGCTACACCTTC
>-|-|TRBV3-1/TRBV3-2|TRBJ2-1
CASSSTVISYNEQFF
TGTGCCAGCAGCTCGACAGTTATCTCCTACAATGAGCAGTTCTTC
>-|TRBD2|TRBV5-1|TRBJ2-3
CASSFFVLAGPIPDTQYF
TGCGCCAGCAGCTTTTTCGTTCTAGCGGGACCCATCCCAGATACGCAGTATTTT
>-|TRBD1|TRBV4-1|TRBJ1-1
CASNARDRTGGENTEAFF
TGCGCCAGCAACGCAAGGGACCGGACAGGGGGCGAGAACACTGAAGCTTTCTTT
>-|-|TRBV5-8|TRBJ2-4
CASSASDVHIQYF
TGTGCCAGCAGCGCGTCCGATGTGCACATTCAGTACTTC
>-|TRBD1|TRBV7-9|TRBJ1-1
CASSLVRGTGDTEAFF
TGTGCCAGCAGCTTAGTCAGGGGTACAGGGGACACTGAAGCTTTCTTT
>-|TRBD1|TRBV5-1|TRBJ1-4
CASSLVGTGGGEKLFF
TGCGCCAGCAGCTTGGTTGGGACAGGGGGCGGTGAAAAACTGTTTTTT
>-|TRBD2|TRBV6-5|TRBJ2-7
CASSYSGGRASYEQYF
TGTGCCAGCAGTTACTCGGGCGGGAGGGCCTCGTACGAGCAGTACTTC
>-|TRBD1|TRBV7-2|TRBJ1-2
CASSSPGQGATSHTF
TGTGCCAGCAGCTCCCCGGGACAGGGGGCCACCAGTCACACCTTC
>once|TRBD2|TRBV28|TRBJ2-7
CASSPWTSGTPYEQYF
TGTGCCAGCAGTCCCTGGACTAGCGGGACGCCCTACGAGCAGTACTTC
>-|TRBD1|TRBV2|TRBJ1-1
CASRADLTGGWDTEAFF
TGTGCCAGCAGGGCGGATTTGACAGGGGGCTGGGACACTGAAGCTTTCTTT
>-|TRBD2|TRBV6-2/TRBV6-3|TRBJ2-1
CASSYIRGREVYNEQFF
TGTGCCAGCAGTTATATTCGGGGACGGGAGGTTTACAATGAGCAGTTCTTC
>-|-|TRBV6-5|TRBJ2-1
CASRSDEGINNEQFF
TGTGCCAGCAGGAGCGACGAGGGCATCAACAATGAGCAGTTCTTC
>-|TRBD2|TRBV9|TRBJ2-1
CASSVAQSGRADNEQFF
TGTGCCAGCAGCGTAGCTCAAAGCGGGAGGGCCGACAATGAGCAGTTCTTC
>-|-|TRBV5-6|TRBJ1-6
CASSFNRVASPLHF
TGTGCCAGCAGCTTTAACAGGGTAGCTTCACCCCTCCACTTT
>-|TRBD1|TRBV12-3/TRBV12-4|TRBJ2-7
CASSLQGAYEQYF
TGTGCCAGCAGTTTACAGGGGGCCTACGAGCAGTACTTC
>-|-|TRBV7-2|TRBJ2-1
CASSKALGLNEQFF
TGTGCCAGCAGCAAAGCCCTGGGGCTGAATGAGCAGTTCTTC
>few|-|TRBV11-3|TRBJ2-1
CASSLSGTYNEQFF
TGTGCCAGCAGCTTATCCGGGACATACAATGAGCAGTTCTTC
>-|TRBD2|TRBV5-1|TRBJ2-3
CASSVGLAQVDPDTQYF
TGCGCCAGCAGCGTTGGACTAGCCCAGGTCGATCCAGATACGCAGTATTTT
>once|TRBD1|TRBV3-1/TRBV3-2|TRBJ1-6
CASSQFGTGLNSPLHF
TGTGCCAGCAGCCAATTCGGGACAGGGCTAAATTCACCCCTCCACTTT
>-|-|TRBV2|TRBJ2-7
CASSPFHYEQYF
TGTGCCAGCAGTCCATTTCATTACGAGCAGTACTTC
>-|-|TRBV6-5|TRBJ1-1
CASSYSGTLNTEAFF
TGTGCCAGCAGTTACTCCGGGACACTGAACACTGAAGCTTTCTTT
>-|-|TRBV28|TRBJ1-6
CASSLRGTRNSPLHF
TGTGCCAGCAGTTTAAGGGGGACGAGGAATTCACCCCTCCACTTT
>-|TRBD2|TRBV7-2|TRBJ2-1
CASSSAPSGPDNEQFF
TGTGCCAGCAGCTCAGCACCTAGCGGGCCAGATAATGAGCAGTTCTTC
>-|TRBD2|TRBV6-5|TRBJ2-1
CASSRGGSSYNEQFF
TGTGCCAGCAGCCGCGGGGGGAGCTCCTACAATGAGCAGTTCTTC
>once|-|TRBV3-1/TRBV3-2|TRBJ2-5
CASSPASGGTQYF
TGTGCCAGCAGCCCAGCTAGTGGAGGGACCCAGTACTTC
>-|TRBD1|TRBV5-4|TRBJ2-1
CASSLRTGSYNEQFF
TGTGCCAGCAGCTTAAGGACAGGCTCCTACAATGAGCAGTTCTTC
>-|TRBD2|TRBV19|TRBJ2-1
CASSIAPPSGRSDRYNEQFF
TGTGCCAGTAGTATAGCCCCTCCCAGCGGGAGGTCGGATCGGTACAATGAGCAGTTCTTC
>few|TRBD1|TRBV29-1|TRBJ1-1
CSATGGDTEAFF
TGCAGCGCGACAGGGGGAGACACTGAAGCTTTCTTT
>-|TRBD1|TRBV4-1|TRBJ2-7
CASSQRGQGAEEQYF
TGCGCCAGCAGCCAACGCGGACAGGGGGCTGAAGAGCAGTACTTC
>-|-|TRBV7-9|TRBJ1-6
CASSLMAGVNSPLHF
TGTGCCAGCAGCTTAATGGCAGGGGTTAACTCACCCCTCCACTTT
>-|-|TRBV11-2|TRBJ1-2
CASSLASGSQNYGYTF
TGTGCCAGCAGCTTAGCGTCGGGGTCCCAAAACTATGGCTACACCTTC
>-|TRBD1|TRBV18|TRBJ2-3
CASSPRQGASDTQYF
TGTGCCAGCTCACCAAGACAGGGGGCCTCGGATACGCAGTATTTT
>-|TRBD2|TRBV5-1|TRBJ2-1
CASSSSSGVEGWEQFF
TGCGCCAGCAGCTCCTCTAGCGGGGTGGAGGGGTGGGAGCAGTTCTTC
>-|-|TRBV30|TRBJ2-3
CAWSVSRLARYSTDTQYF
TGTGCCTGGAGTGTATCCCGATTAGCCCGATATAGCACAGATACGCAGTATTTT
>-|TRBD2|TRBV4-3|TRBJ2-5
CASSQRTSGEVHGETQYF
TGCGCCAGCAGCCAAAGGACTAGCGGGGAGGTTCACGGAGAGACCCAGTACTTC
>-|TRBD2|TRBV4-2|TRBJ2-1
CASSRKGLAGGGANYNEQFF
TGTGCCAGCAGCCGGAAAGGACTAGCGGGAGGGGGCGCTAACTACAATGAGCAGTTCTTC
>-|-|TRBV5-4|TRBJ2-3
CASSLFGTSTDTQYF
TGTGCCAGCAGCTTATTCGGGACTAGCACAGATACGCAGTATTTT
>-|TRBD2|TRBV9|TRBJ2-3
CASSLGLGGTDTQYF
TGTGCCAGCAGCCTGGGACTAGGAGGCACAGATACGCAGTATTTT
>-|-|TRBV15|TRBJ2-1
CATSVDPARYNEQFF
TGTGCCACCAGCGTAGATCCTGCTAGATACAATGAGCAGTTCTTC
>-|TRBD1|TRBV28|TRBJ2-7
CASSFQGTGGGQQYF
TGTGCCAGCAGTTTCCAGGGGACAGGGGGGGGACAGCAGTACTTC
>-|TRBD2|TRBV28|TRBJ2-1
CASSGSFAGGSYEQFF
TGTGCCAGCAGTGGGTCCTTTGCGGGAGGGTCTTATGAGCAGTTCTTC
>-|-|TRBV6-2/TRBV6-3|TRBJ2-5
CASSVTATRQETQYF
TGTGCCAGCAGCGTGACAGCTACACGTCAAGAGACCCAGTACTTC
>once|-|TRBV20-1|TRBJ2-1
CSASIGSSYNEQFF
TGCAGTGCTAGTATCGGGAGCTCCTACAATGAGCAGTTCTTC
>-|-|TRBV5-4|TRBJ1-1
CASSLVVGADTEAFF
TGTGCCAGCAGCTTGGTAGTAGGGGCTGACACTGAAGCTTTCTTT
>-|-|TRBV5-6|TRBJ2-7
CASSPPRQALYEQYF
TGTGCCAGCAGCCCCCCACGACAGGCCCTCTACGAGCAGTACTTC